What follows are 27 T cell receptor beta chains derived from one specimen sequenced in a study of shared clonotypes between healthy human individuals (dated by TCRdb to between 2020 and 2021). For the CD8 naive samples, CD45RO-negative cells were positively selected for CCR7, yielding a CD45RA+CCR7+ population from which TemRA cells were excluded. Library construction relied on the immunoSEQ multiplex PCR assay. The immuneACCESS repertoire file appears here via TCRdb, limited to in-frame rearrangements. These files lack a portion of the clones; in checked studies, under half of the deficit traces to unresolved V genes, and the cause of the others is not known. Within this sample are fewer than 1 million clones, with about 96% of them counted one time only. About 0.25% of the sample is in the top ten clones. Input material: naive CD8+ T cells sorted from blood. What the cell subset or site label conveys for this sample: CD45RA+CCR7+. These receptors were obtained from a man aged 25 to 40 in good health.

The chain couples TRBV6-5 to TRBJ1-1, with a weak D call TRBD1 (6 bases). Per the germline V gene, CDR1 is MNHEY and CDR2 is SVGAGI. V gave up 5 bases and J gave up 3 bases, with 13 bases separating them. The CDR3 is 14 amino acids. The CDR3 loop reads CASSGFSGDTEAFF. CDR3 nucleotides: TGTGCCAGCAGTGGCTTTTCAGGGGACACTGAAGCTTTCTTT.

V and J are TRBV19 and TRBJ2-2, with a weak D call TRBD1 (5 bases). V was clipped by 10 bases and J by 1 base, with 13 bases between them. CDR1 and CDR2 from the germline V gene are LNHDA and SQIVND (reference sequence). The CDR3 runs 14 residues. CDR3 sequence: CATETEMNTGELFF. CDR3 nucleotide sequence: TGTGCCACGGAGACAGAGATGAACACCGGGGAGCTGTTTTTT.

The rearrangement links TRBV2 to TRBJ2-2, with D uncertain. Trimming shortened V by 8 bases and J by 3 bases, and 4 bases separated the two germline ends. The CDR3 is made up of 11 amino acids. Germline CDR1 is SNHLY and CDR2 is FYNNEI. CDR3 DNA: TGTGCCAGCCTCCACACCGGGGAGCTGTTTTTT. Protein product: CASLHTGELFF.

About this clone itself: Other DNA sequences in the sample encode the same CDR3. The rearrangement uses TRBV27 and TRBJ2-7, with TRBD2 matching over 8 bases. CDR1 and CDR2 from the germline V gene are MNHEY and SMNVEV (reference sequence). Trimming took 2 bases from V and 7 from J; bases not matched to a gene: 7. This CDR3 is built from 14 residues. The CDR3 sequence is CASSLSSGVREQYF. DNA for the CDR3: TGTGCCAGCAGTTTAAGTAGCGGGGTTCGGGAGCAGTACTTC.

V gene TRBV15 combines with J gene TRBJ2-4, with unresolved D. Per the germline V gene, CDR1 is LNHNV and CDR2 is YYDKDF (reference sequence). CDR3 length: 18 residues. V was cut by 1 base and J by 0 bases, with 16 bases left in between. Here the CDR3 reads CATSRVGYPFRAKNIQYF. The CDR3 coding sequence is TGTGCCACCAGCAGAGTAGGATACCCTTTCAGAGCCAAAAACATTCAGTACTTC. The whole variable domain, remainder taken from reference TRBV15 and TRBJ2-4, is DAMVIQNPRYQVTQFGKPVTLSCSQTLNHNVMYWYQQKSSQAPKLLFHYYDKDFNNEADTPDNFQSRRPNTSFCFLDIRSPGLGDTAMYLCATSRVGYPFRAKNIQYFGAGTRLSVL.

This clone was recorded only once. Within the sample, other DNA sequences also encode this same CDR3. The chain couples TRBV7-6 to TRBJ2-7; D may be TRBD1 (5 bases). CDR3 size: 12 residues. V shed 5 bases and J shed 3 bases, with 8 bases lying between them. Germline CDR1 reads SGHVS; CDR2 reads FNYEAQ. CDR3 sequence: CASSQGSYEQYF. The CDR3 coding sequence is TGTGCCAGCAGCCAGGGTAGCTACGAGCAGTACTTC.

The genes are TRBV6-4 and TRBJ2-1; 9 bases agree with TRBD1. CDR3 length: 13 residues. J lost 6 bases, V lost 10 bases, and 7 bases had no gene match. CDR1 and CDR2 (germline): MRHNA, SNTAGT. The CDR3: CATSGQGTNEQFF. DNA for the CDR3: TGTGCCACCTCGGGACAGGGTACCAATGAGCAGTTCTTC.

As to this clone: Other DNA variants within this sample encode the same CDR3. The chain joins TRBV6-5 to TRBJ2-7, with 9 nucleotides matching TRBD2. The V segment lost 0 bases and the J segment 4 bases; nucleotides outside the gene matches: 4. This CDR3 spans 15 amino acids. Germline V lookup: CDR1 MNHEY, CDR2 SVGAGI. The CDR3 bases are TGTGCCAGCAGTTACTCGTCTAGCGGGACGTACGAGCAGTACTTC. This translates into CASSYSSSGTYEQYF.

The chain is built from TRBV19 and TRBJ1-5, with D possibly being TRBD1 (5 bases). The V and J ends lost 8 bases and 6 bases respectively, with 11 bases between them. The CDR3 is made up of 12 amino acids. Germline lookup yields CDR1 LNHDA and CDR2 SQIVND (reference sequence). Here the CDR3 reads CASVQGLQPQHF. CDR3 nucleotide sequence: TGTGCCAGTGTTCAGGGCCTTCAGCCCCAGCATTTT.

This chain uses TRBV2 with TRBJ2-7, with 12 bases aligning to TRBD1. Germline trimming cut 4 bases from V and 7 bases from J; bases unmatched to any gene: 20. CDR1 and CDR2 from the germline V gene are SNHLY and FYNNEI. This CDR3 region has 19 residues. This chain's CDR3 is CASSGWRGTGGGPGKEQYF. In DNA form, the CDR3 reads TGTGCCAGCAGTGGCTGGCGGGGGACAGGGGGCGGACCGGGGAAAGAGCAGTACTTC. Supplemented by reference TRBV2 and TRBJ2-7, the full variable domain reads EPEVTQTPSHQVTQMGQEVILRCVPISNHLYFYWYRQILGQKVEFLVSFYNNEISEKSEIFDDQFSVERPDGSNFTLKIRSTKLEDSAMYFCASSGWRGTGGGPGKEQYFGPGTRLTVT.

The rearrangement uses TRBV14 and TRBJ2-7, with a possible D match to TRBD2 (6 bases). Germline V CDR1 and CDR2: SGHDN, FVKESK. The CDR3 loop spans 15 amino acids. V dropped 3 bases and J dropped 1 base, with 13 bases sitting between them. CDR3 in amino acids: CASSHWIGGSYEQYF. For the CDR3, the DNA is TGTGCCAGCAGCCATTGGATAGGAGGGTCCTACGAGCAGTACTTC.

The J gene is TRBJ2-7, the V gene TRBV7-9; TRBD2 matches at 8 bases. The CDR3 has 12 residues. The V and J ends lost 6 bases and 3 bases, in that order; junction bases with no gene match: 1. Germline CDR1 is SEHNR and CDR2 is FQNEAQ (reference sequence). The chain's CDR3 is CASRSGGYEQYF. CDR3 coding DNA: TGTGCCAGCAGGAGCGGGGGCTACGAGCAGTACTTC.

CDR3 coding DNA: TGTGCCAGCAGACCCTCCCCGGGACAGGGGGTCGTTACGCAGTATTTT. Encoded protein: CASRPSPGQGVVTQYF. V gene TRBV2 combines with J gene TRBJ2-3; 11 bases are a match to TRBD1. The CDR3 runs to 16 residues. CDR1 is SNHLY and CDR2 is FYNNEI in the germline V gene. V trimming: 6 bases; J trimming: 8 bases; junction bases outside the gene matches: 13.

The chain is built from TRBV5-1 and TRBJ2-3; D call uncertain. The CDR3 spans 13 residues. Germline V CDR1 and CDR2: SGHRS, YFSETQ. V lost 1 base and J lost 5, with 8 bases in between. The CDR3 DNA follows: TGCGCCAGCAGCTTGAGTTCCGGAGATACGCAGTATTTT. It yields the protein CASSLSSGDTQYF.

V is TRBV4-1 and J is TRBJ2-7; 12 bases match TRBD2. Germline V lookup: CDR1 MGHRA, CDR2 YSYEKL. This CDR3 comprises 16 residues. The V gene end was trimmed by 4 bases and the J gene end by 4 bases; junction bases not matched to a gene: 8. CDR3 sequence: CASSPVRTSGVYEQYF. As DNA, the CDR3 is TGCGCCAGCAGCCCCGTGAGGACTAGCGGGGTATACGAGCAGTACTTC.

The J gene is TRBJ1-3, the V gene TRBV7-9; D gene unclear. This CDR3 has 14 residues. The germline gives CDR1 SEHNR, CDR2 FQNEAQ (reference sequence). The germline V and J ends were trimmed by 10 bases and 1 base, with 14 bases remaining between them. The CDR3 DNA sequence: TGTGCCACCCCCCTACACGCTTCTGGAAACACCATATATTTT. Its protein product is CATPLHASGNTIYF.

This chain uses TRBV5-6 with TRBJ2-7; 12 positions match TRBD2. The trim removed 1 base at V and 5 bases at J, leaving 4 bases unmatched. Germline V CDR1 and CDR2: SGHDT, YYEEEE. The CDR3 runs 15 residues. The CDR3 is CASSLLAGGPDEQYF. The CDR3 DNA reads as TGTGCCAGCAGCTTGCTAGCGGGAGGGCCGGACGAGCAGTACTTC.

The chain has TRBV30 and TRBJ2-1; D perhaps matches TRBD1 (5 bases). CDR3 size: 11 residues. Germline loops: CDR1 GTSNPN, CDR2 SVGIG (reference sequence). V was shortened by 5 bases and J by 9 bases, with 11 bases between the two germline ends. The CDR3 coding sequence is TGTGCCTGGGATGACAGTACTGAGCAGTTCTTC. Translated, it gives CAWDDSTEQFF.

This chain links TRBV27 with TRBJ2-7; possible D gene TRBD1, 5 bases. The ends were cut back, 2 bases at V and 3 bases at J, with 11 bases in the middle. CDR3 length: 14 amino acids. The germline V gene encodes CDR1 MNHEY and CDR2 SMNVEV (reference sequence). The CDR3 reads CASSLKGLGYEQYF. CDR3 sequence (DNA): TGTGCCAGCAGTTTAAAGGGGCTTGGCTACGAGCAGTACTTC.

The V and J genes are TRBV7-9 and TRBJ2-7, with D unresolved. The CDR3 is made up of 14 amino acids. V lost 6 bases to trimming and J lost 3 bases, with 15 bases between them. The germline V gene has CDR1 SEHNR and CDR2 FQNEAQ (reference sequence). The CDR3 DNA reads TGTGCCAGCAGTTCGTCGGGCTCCCACTACGAGCAGTACTTC. Amino acids: CASSSSGSHYEQYF.

The CDR3 sequence: CASSLGTGKVYEQYF. CDR3 DNA: TGCGCCAGCAGCCTAGGGACAGGGAAAGTCTACGAGCAGTACTTC. J is TRBJ2-7 and V is TRBV5-1; 9 bases align to TRBD1. The ends lost 4 bases at V and 3 bases at J; junction bases unmatched: 8. Germline CDR1 SGHRS, CDR2 YFSETQ. The CDR3 runs to 15 residues. Using reference TRBV5-1 and TRBJ2-7 for the parts outside the CDR3, the full variable domain is KAGVTQTPRYLIKTRGQQVTLSCSPISGHRSVSWYQQTPGQGLQFLFEYFSETQRNKGNFPGRFSGRQFSNSRSEMNVSTLELGDSALYLCASSLGTGKVYEQYFGPGTRLTVT.

This rearrangement joins TRBV27 to TRBJ2-1, with 7 positions matching TRBD2. The CDR3 loop spans 13 amino acids. Trimming cost V 2 bases and J 8 bases; bases outside gene matches: 3. Germline V gene data show CDR1 as MNHEY and CDR2 as SMNVEV (reference sequence). The CDR3 region has the DNA TGTGCCAGCAGTTTAGGACTAGGTTATGAGCAGTTCTTC. Protein: CASSLGLGYEQFF.

J is TRBJ2-5 and V is TRBV5-4; maybe TRBD1 (5 bases). The CDR3 consists of 15 residues. Germline V gene sequence: CDR1 SGHNT, CDR2 YYREEE (reference sequence). V was cut by 1 base and J by 5 bases, with 15 bases left in between. CDR3 coding DNA: TGTGCCAGCAGCTTGCAGGCAGGGCCCCTGGAGACCCAGTACTTC. Translation gives CASSLQAGPLETQYF.

The chain combines TRBV9 with TRBJ2-7; D unclear. Trimming stripped 4 bases from V and 3 bases from J, with 14 bases between. This CDR3 has 14 amino acids. The germline V gene encodes CDR1 SGDLS and CDR2 YYNGEE. CDR3 in DNA: TGTGCCAGCAGCCCTCGGTTGGACCTCTACGAGCAGTACTTC. Translating it yields CASSPRLDLYEQYF.

V usage is TRBV7-8 and J usage is TRBJ2-5; D unclear. CDR3 length: 15 residues. Germline CDR1 SGHVS, CDR2 FQNEAQ. Trimming took off 3 bases at V and 4 bases at J, with 15 bases between the two ends. Written as DNA, the CDR3 is TGTGCCAGCAGCTTTCCCCGAGCGCTAGTAGAGACCCAGTACTTC. Amino acid sequence: CASSFPRALVETQYF.

This chain joins TRBV7-9 and TRBJ2-5; D gene uncertain. Germline CDR1 SEHNR, CDR2 FQNEAQ (reference sequence). There are 13 residues in the CDR3. With 5 bases removed from V and 7 bases from J, the gap between germline ends came to 14 bases. CDR3 coding DNA: TGTGCCAGCAGCATATCTGATCCGGGGACCCAGTACTTC. Translating gives CASSISDPGTQYF.

This chain connects TRBV13 to TRBJ2-7, with TRBD2 as a possible D gene (6 bases). The germline CDR1 and CDR2 sequences are PRHDT and FYEKMQ (reference sequence). This CDR3 has 15 amino acids. Between the trimmed V and J ends, which lost 1 base and 4 bases, there was a span of 14 bases. CDR3 loop: CASSLAGEGIYEQYF. The CDR3 DNA sequence: TGTGCCAGCAGCTTAGCGGGAGAGGGGATATACGAGCAGTACTTC.